These 10 T cell receptor beta chains came from one sample sequenced in a study of post-analysis software for immune sequencing data. Built from TCR beta cDNA, the libraries had unique molecular identifiers in them. TCRdb used MiXCR to reprocess the PCR reads, holding one entry per CDR3 protein. The sample yields 750,000 to 950,000 distinct CDR3 sequences, roughly 50% seen once. No antigens are known for them. General study points: TRBV segments more frequent in patients than in controls numbered roughly 5 and included TRBV5-6, TRBV5-1 and TRBV20-1.

The sequenced material came from blood. The source of these receptors is a girl aged 10 to 17 with multiple sclerosis.

The genes are TRBV5-1 and TRBJ1-6; perhaps TRBD1 as D (6 bases). The ends were cut back, 4 bases at V and 6 bases at J, with 17 bases in the middle. CDR1 is SGHRS, CDR2 YFSETQ, per germline. The CDR3 loop spans 16 amino acids. The CDR3 loop reads CASSLVSTGPNSPLHF. The CDR3 DNA reads TGCGCCAGCAGCCTGGTCTCGACAGGACCTAATTCACCCCTCCACTTT.

The CDR3 spells CASSPGTTPALDTQYF. CDR3 DNA: TGTGCCAGCAGTCCCGGGACTACGCCGGCTCTTGATACGCAGTATTTT. The V call is TRBV12-3 or TRBV12-4, the J call TRBJ2-3; 7 positions match TRBD2. The CDR3 consists of 16 residues. V was pared by 5 bases and J by 6 bases, with 14 bases of the junction left unmatched.

This clonotype has more than one count but fewer than ten. This rearrangement joins TRBV29-1 to TRBJ2-5; no firm D call. The germline gives CDR1 SQVTM, CDR2 ANQGSEA. The CDR3 has 12 residues. Between the trimmed V and J ends, which lost 3 bases and 0 bases, there was a span of 5 bases. The CDR3 loop reads CSVDGYQETQYF. As DNA, the CDR3 is TGCAGCGTTGACGGGTACCAAGAGACCCAGTACTTC.

The chain has TRBV7-8 and TRBJ2-7; TRBD1 matches 8 bases. Germline assignment: CDR1 SGHVS and CDR2 FQNEAQ. This CDR3 region has 18 residues. The V and J ends lost 2 bases and 1 base, in that order; junction bases with no gene match: 13. The CDR3 coding sequence is TGTGCCAGCAGCTTAACCCAAGGGTGGGGACAGGTTTCCTACGAGCAGTACTTC. Protein: CASSLTQGWGQVSYEQYF.

V gene TRBV7-6 combines with J gene TRBJ2-7; 9 bases match TRBD1. V lost 1 base, J lost 3 bases, and 4 bases stayed unmatched. CDR1 SGHVS and CDR2 FNYEAQ come from the germline V gene. The CDR3 runs to 15 residues. This chain's CDR3 is CASSLGDRDFYEQYF. In nucleotides, the CDR3 is TGTGCCAGCAGCTTAGGGGACAGGGATTTCTACGAGCAGTACTTC.

The chain links TRBV5-1 to TRBJ2-1; D unresolved. Between the trimmed V and J ends, which lost 7 bases and 7 bases, there was a span of 24 bases. This CDR3 region has 16 residues. Germline CDR1 SGHRS, CDR2 YFSETQ. The CDR3 bases are TGCGCCAGCGCCTGGACGGCAAGCAAGGTCTATAATGAGCAGTTCTTC. Protein sequence: CASAWTASKVYNEQFF.

This clonotype was found once. The chain has TRBV5-1 and TRBJ1-2; no clear D. Trimming stripped 0 bases from V and 6 bases from J, with 9 bases between. Germline V CDR1 and CDR2: SGHRS, YFSETQ. This CDR3 comprises 13 residues. Here the CDR3 DNA reads TGCGCCAGCAGCTTGGCCATCGGGAATGGCTACACCTTC. Translation gives CASSLAIGNGYTF.

CDR3 DNA: TGCAGTGCTAGAGACCCCTCACAGGGGGGGAACTATGGCTACACCTTC. Translation: CSARDPSQGGNYGYTF. The chain employs TRBV20-1 and TRBJ1-2, with 8 bases aligning to TRBD1. This CDR3 is built from 16 residues. The V gene's germline CDR1 is DFQATT and CDR2 SNEGSKA (reference sequence). V was pared by 0 bases and J by 2 bases, with 8 bases of the junction left unmatched.

The rearrangement links TRBV7-3 to TRBJ2-1; 12 bases fit TRBD2. V lost 0 bases and J lost 4; bases outside the gene matches: 7. There are 18 residues in the CDR3. Germline V gene data show CDR1 as SGHTA and CDR2 as FQGTGA. Here the CDR3 DNA reads TGTGCCAGCAGCTTAACAGGGACTAGCGGGTACGCTTACAATGAGCAGTTCTTC. Protein product: CASSLTGTSGYAYNEQFF.

The J gene is TRBJ2-1, the V gene TRBV18, with 9 bases that match TRBD2. Germline loops: CDR1 KGHSH, CDR2 LQKENI. The CDR3 sequence is 15 residues long. J lost 4 bases, V lost 10 bases, and 11 bases had no gene match. CDR3 sequence: CATLQAGGQYNEQFF. Here the CDR3 DNA reads TGTGCCACCCTGCAGGCGGGAGGGCAGTACAATGAGCAGTTCTTC.